These 19 T cell receptor beta chains share one sample of origin, sequenced in a study of early T cells in non-severe SARS-CoV-2 infection. TCRdb reprocessed the 5' RACE reads via MiXCR and lists one record per CDR3 protein. The repertoire holds about 59,000 distinct CDR3 sequences, with about 13% as singletons. The material sequenced was whole blood, taken at baseline. The receptors were gathered from an adult who was a healthcare worker with PCR-confirmed SARS-CoV-2 infection or an uninfected control (not recorded which).

The gene calls are TRBV7-9 and TRBJ1-1; no reliable D call. The CDR3 loop spans 14 amino acids. The germline V and J ends were trimmed by 2 bases and 4 bases, with 11 bases remaining between them. In germline, CDR1 is SEHNR, CDR2 FQNEAQ (reference sequence). This chain's CDR3 is CASSLNEGSTEAFF. For the CDR3, the DNA is TGTGCCAGCAGCTTAAATGAGGGATCCACTGAAGCTTTCTTT.

The V call is TRBV12-3 or TRBV12-4, the J call TRBJ1-1, with D uncertain. This CDR3 has 13 residues. V lost 4 bases, J lost 0 bases, and 6 bases lay in between. CDR3 nucleotide sequence: TGTGCCAGCAGTTGGAGCTTGAACACTGAAGCTTTCTTT. It translates to CASSWSLNTEAFF.

This clonotype has at least ten counts. V gene TRBV29-1 combines with J gene TRBJ2-7; 8 bases align to TRBD1. Germline V gene sequence: CDR1 SQVTM, CDR2 ANQGSEA. This CDR3 comprises 14 residues. J was trimmed by 2 bases and V by 6 bases; bases with no gene match: 9. CDR3 residues: CSVPLSGGPYEQYF. The CDR3 region has the DNA TGCAGCGTGCCCCTTTCAGGGGGCCCCTACGAGCAGTACTTC.

The V gene is TRBV28, the J gene TRBJ2-1; 8 bases match TRBD1. The germline CDR1 and CDR2 sequences are MDHEN and SYDVKM. This CDR3 region has 14 residues. The trim removed 6 bases at V and 7 bases at J, leaving 8 bases unmatched. Written as DNA, the CDR3 is TGTGCCAGCAGACCCCCAGGGGGCCAAAATGAGCAGTTCTTC. Amino acids: CASRPPGGQNEQFF. The full variable domain, rest sourced from reference TRBV28 and TRBJ2-1, is DVKVTQSSRYLVKRTGEKVFLECVQDMDHENMFWYRQDPGLGLRLIYFSYDVKMKEKGDIPEGYSVSREKKERFSLILESASTNQTSMYLCASRPPGGQNEQFFGPGTRLTVL.

This clonotype was counted many times. The V and J genes are TRBV10-3 and TRBJ2-1; a possible D gene is TRBD2 (6 bases). This CDR3 spans 14 amino acids. The V gene's germline CDR1 is ENHRY and CDR2 SYGVKD. Trimming removed 8 bases at V and 0 bases at J, with 11 bases between. The DNA of the CDR3 is TGTGCCATCGGCGGGAAGAGCTCCTACAATGAGCAGTTCTTC. Protein sequence: CAIGGKSSYNEQFF.

This chain connects TRBV20-1 to TRBJ2-7, with 11 bases fitting TRBD2. Germline V gene sequence: CDR1 DFQATT, CDR2 SNEGSKA (reference sequence). The V and J ends lost 0 bases and 2 bases, in that order; junction bases with no gene match: 3. The CDR3 covers 15 residues. The DNA of the CDR3 is TGCAGTGCTAGAGACCTAGCGGGAGGTACCTACGAGCAGTACTTC. Its protein is CSARDLAGGTYEQYF.

This chain joins TRBV7-2 and TRBJ2-7; TRBD1 matches 9 bases. The CDR3 contains 13 residues. V lost 6 bases and J lost 2; bases outside the gene matches: 2. Germline CDR1 and CDR2: SGHTA and FQGNSA. The CDR3 nucleotides are TGTGCCAGCAGTGGGACAGGGACCTACGAGCAGTACTTC. This encodes CASSGTGTYEQYF.

The chain carries TRBV5-1 and TRBJ1-3; D is uncertain. CDR1 and CDR2 from the germline V gene are SGHRS and YFSETQ. V was cut by 0 bases and J by 0 bases, with 10 bases left in between. CDR3 length: 16 amino acids. The CDR3 DNA sequence: TGCGCCAGCAGCTTGGAAGGGCTGAACTCTGGAAACACCATATATTTT. Protein product: CASSLEGLNSGNTIYF.

The rearrangement uses TRBV28 and TRBJ2-6; no firm D call. Germline CDR1 is MDHEN and CDR2 is SYDVKM. Between the trimmed V and J ends, which lost 3 bases and 2 bases, there was a span of 14 bases. The CDR3 covers 17 residues. The CDR3: CASSLARLPPGANVLTF. CDR3 coding DNA: TGTGCCAGCAGTTTGGCCAGATTGCCCCCTGGGGCCAACGTCCTGACTTTC.

This clonotype was counted many times. The V and J genes are TRBV7-2 and TRBJ2-5, with no clear D. Per germline, CDR1 SGHTA and CDR2 FQGNSA. The CDR3 covers 11 residues. Trimming pared 1 base from V and 7 bases from J, leaving 4 bases between. CDR3 coding DNA: TGTGCCAGCAGCTTAGTAAGGACCCAGTACTTC. Translation gives CASSLVRTQYF.

This clonotype has a count of ten or more. The gene calls are TRBV7-6 and TRBJ1-1; weak D call: TRBD1 (6 bases). CDR3 length: 14 amino acids. V lost 5 bases to trimming and J lost 1 base, with 11 bases between them. In germline, CDR1 is SGHVS, CDR2 FNYEAQ. Here the CDR3 DNA reads TGTGCCAGCAGCCCTGGACAGTGGAACACTGAAGCTTTCTTT. Residues: CASSPGQWNTEAFF.

The rearrangement links TRBV7-2 to TRBJ2-4, with a tentative D call TRBD2 (5 bases). With 3 bases removed from V and 7 bases from J, the gap between germline ends came to 10 bases. Germline loops: CDR1 SGHTA, CDR2 FQGNSA. The CDR3 spans 13 residues. The CDR3 reads CASSFVGVNIQYF. CDR3 DNA sequence: TGTGCCAGCAGCTTCGTGGGAGTTAACATTCAGTACTTC. The full variable domain, with the rest looked up from reference TRBV7-2 and TRBJ2-4, is GAGVSQSPSNKVTEKGKDVELRCDPISGHTALYWYRQSLGQGLEFLIYFQGNSAPDKSGLPSDRFSAERTGGSVSTLTIQRTQQEDSAVYLCASSFVGVNIQYFGAGTRLSVL.

The J gene is TRBJ2-3, the V gene TRBV5-7; 7 bases line up with TRBD2. TRBV5-7 is an ORF, with its function uncertain. This CDR3 has 17 residues. V lost 4 bases, J lost 3 bases, and 14 bases stayed unmatched. The chain's CDR3 is CASSNMPQRGKTDTQYF. DNA for the CDR3: TGTGCCAGCAGCAACATGCCCCAGCGGGGAAAAACAGATACGCAGTATTTT.

V is TRBV19 and J is TRBJ2-2; D remains ambiguous. CDR3 length: 14 amino acids. V gave up 4 bases and J gave up 3 bases, with 9 bases separating them. CDR1 is LNHDA and CDR2 is SQIVND in the germline V gene (reference sequence). The CDR3 reads CASSTRSDTGELFF. As DNA, the CDR3 is TGTGCCAGTAGTACCAGGAGCGACACCGGGGAGCTGTTTTTT.

V usage is TRBV20-1 and J usage is TRBJ2-1; no clear D gene. V was pared by 6 bases and J by 0 bases, with 9 bases between. Germline V gene sequence: CDR1 DFQATT, CDR2 SNEGSKA (reference sequence). This CDR3 is built from 13 residues. The CDR3 bases are TGCAGTGCCCCAGGCTACTCCTACAATGAGCAGTTCTTC. Translation gives CSAPGYSYNEQFF.

This clonotype was picked up many times. The J gene is TRBJ1-2, the V gene TRBV12-3 or TRBV12-4, with D maybe TRBD1 (6 bases). The V end lost 2 bases, the J end lost 4 bases, and 8 bases lay between the germline ends. CDR3 length: 13 residues. The CDR3 DNA follows: TGTGCCAGCAGTTTACAGGGGAGCTATGGCTACACCTTC. This sequence encodes CASSLQGSYGYTF.

A few counts support this clonotype. J is TRBJ1-2 and V is TRBV4-2; D is unclear. This CDR3 comprises 15 residues. Germline CDR1 reads LGHNA; CDR2 reads YNFKEQ. The germline V and J ends were trimmed by 1 base and 5 bases, with 14 bases remaining between them. The DNA for the CDR3 is TGTGCCAGCAGCCAAGTAGAAGGCAGCAATTATGGCTACACCTTC. Translating it yields CASSQVEGSNYGYTF.

The rearrangement links TRBV7-8 to TRBJ2-1, with D tentatively TRBD1 (6 bases). Germline-derived CDR1 and CDR2 are SGHVS and FQNEAQ. The CDR3 sequence is 21 residues long. V dropped 5 bases and J dropped 4 bases, with 33 bases sitting between them. The CDR3 nucleotides read TGTGCCAGCAGCCCCCGAACATCGTATTACAGGGAAAGGAGCACGTACAATGAGCAGTTCTTC. It specifies CASSPRTSYYRERSTYNEQFF.

The chain joins TRBV20-1 to TRBJ2-7, with 10 bases fitting TRBD1. Germline CDR1 reads DFQATT; CDR2 reads SNEGSKA (reference sequence). This CDR3 region has 15 residues. J was trimmed by 5 bases and V by 3 bases; bases with no gene match: 10. The CDR3 region is CSASKPGQGYDEQYF. CDR3 sequence (DNA): TGCAGTGCTAGCAAACCGGGACAGGGGTACGACGAGCAGTACTTC.